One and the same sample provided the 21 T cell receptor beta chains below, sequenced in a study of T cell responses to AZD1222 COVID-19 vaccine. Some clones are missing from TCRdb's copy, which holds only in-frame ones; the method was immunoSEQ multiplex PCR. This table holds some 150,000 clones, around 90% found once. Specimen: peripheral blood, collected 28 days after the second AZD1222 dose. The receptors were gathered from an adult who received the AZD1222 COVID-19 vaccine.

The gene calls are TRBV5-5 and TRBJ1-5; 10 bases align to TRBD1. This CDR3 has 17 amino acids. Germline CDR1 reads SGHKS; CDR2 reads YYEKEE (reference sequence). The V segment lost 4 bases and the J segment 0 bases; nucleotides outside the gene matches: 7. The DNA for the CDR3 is TGTGCCAGCAGCACCGACAGGGGGCGGAATAGCAATCAGCCCCAGCATTTT. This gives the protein CASSTDRGRNSNQPQHF.

The CDR3: CAIMGQGDTQYF. The CDR3 DNA sequence: TGTGCCATCATGGGACAGGGGGATACGCAGTATTTT. The V call is TRBV10-3, the J call TRBJ2-3; TRBD1 aligns across 10 bases. CDR3 size: 12 residues. V shed 7 bases and J 6 bases; nucleotides not matched to a gene: 1. CDR1 is ENHRY, CDR2 SYGVKD, per germline.

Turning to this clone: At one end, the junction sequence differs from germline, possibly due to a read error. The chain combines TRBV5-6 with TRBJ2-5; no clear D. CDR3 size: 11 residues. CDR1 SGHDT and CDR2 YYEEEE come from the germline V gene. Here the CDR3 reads CASSTTLTTDF. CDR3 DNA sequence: TGTGCCAGCAGTACGACTCTTACAACAGACTTC. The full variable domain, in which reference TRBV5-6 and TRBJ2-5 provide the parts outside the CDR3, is DAGVTQSPTHLIKTRGQQVTLRCSPKSGHDTVSWYQQALGQGPQFIFQYYEEEERQRGNFPDRFSGHQFPNYSSELNVNALLLGDSALYLCASSTTLTTDFGPGTRLLVL.

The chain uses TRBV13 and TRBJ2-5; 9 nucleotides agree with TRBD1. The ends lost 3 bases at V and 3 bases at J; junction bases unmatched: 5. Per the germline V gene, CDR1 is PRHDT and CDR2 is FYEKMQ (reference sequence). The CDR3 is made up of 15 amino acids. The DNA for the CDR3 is TGTGCCAGCAGCTTGTTGGGACAGGGAGAAGAGACCCAGTACTTC. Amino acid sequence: CASSLLGQGEETQYF. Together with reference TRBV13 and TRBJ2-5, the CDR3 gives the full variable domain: AAGVIQSPRHLIKEKRETATLKCYPIPRHDTVYWYQQGPGQDPQFLISFYEKMQSDKGSIPDRFSAQQFSDYHSELNMSSLELGDSALYFCASSLLGQGEETQYFGPGTRLLVL.

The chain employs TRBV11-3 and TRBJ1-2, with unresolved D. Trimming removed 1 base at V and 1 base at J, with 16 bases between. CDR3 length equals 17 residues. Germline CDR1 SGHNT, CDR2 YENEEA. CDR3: CASSLVIASLDNYGYTF. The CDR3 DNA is TGTGCCAGCAGCTTAGTAATTGCCAGTCTGGATAACTATGGCTACACCTTC.

CDR3 residues: CASSQEDPNYGYTF. As DNA, the CDR3 is TGTGCCAGCAGCCAAGAGGATCCCAACTATGGCTACACCTTC. The J gene is TRBJ1-2, the V gene TRBV14; D remains unclear. From germline, CDR1 is SGHDN and CDR2 FVKESK. The CDR3 runs to 14 residues. The V and J ends lost 0 bases and 2 bases respectively, with 7 bases between them.

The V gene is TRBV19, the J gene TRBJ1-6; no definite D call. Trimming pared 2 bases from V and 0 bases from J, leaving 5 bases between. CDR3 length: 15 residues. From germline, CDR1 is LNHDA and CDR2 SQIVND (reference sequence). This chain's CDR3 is CASSISSSYNSPLHF. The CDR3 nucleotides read TGTGCCAGTAGTATATCGAGCTCCTATAATTCACCCCTCCACTTT.

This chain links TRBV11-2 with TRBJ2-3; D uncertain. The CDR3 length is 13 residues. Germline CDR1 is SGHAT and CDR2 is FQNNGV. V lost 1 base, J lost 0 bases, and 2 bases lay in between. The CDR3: CASSLASTDTQYF. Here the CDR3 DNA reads TGTGCCAGCAGCTTAGCTAGCACAGATACGCAGTATTTT.

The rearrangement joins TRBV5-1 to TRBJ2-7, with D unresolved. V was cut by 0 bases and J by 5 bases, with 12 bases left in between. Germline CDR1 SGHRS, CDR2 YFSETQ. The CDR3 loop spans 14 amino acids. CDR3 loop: CASSLGGVRDEQYF. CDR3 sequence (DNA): TGCGCCAGCAGCTTGGGTGGGGTACGGGACGAGCAGTACTTC.

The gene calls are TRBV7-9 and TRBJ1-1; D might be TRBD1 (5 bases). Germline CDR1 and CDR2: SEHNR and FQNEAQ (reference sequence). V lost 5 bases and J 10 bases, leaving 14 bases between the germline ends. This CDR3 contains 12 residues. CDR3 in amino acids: CASSPDGGTAFF. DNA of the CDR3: TGTGCCAGCAGCCCGGACGGAGGGACAGCTTTCTTT.

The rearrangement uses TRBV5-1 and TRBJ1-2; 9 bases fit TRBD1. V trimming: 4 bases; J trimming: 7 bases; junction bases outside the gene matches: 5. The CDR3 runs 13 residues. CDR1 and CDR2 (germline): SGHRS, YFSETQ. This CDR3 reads CASSPGQGGGYTF. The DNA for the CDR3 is TGCGCCAGCAGCCCGGGACAGGGTGGTGGCTACACCTTC. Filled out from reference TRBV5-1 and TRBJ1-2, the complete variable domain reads KAGVTQTPRYLIKTRGQQVTLSCSPISGHRSVSWYQQTPGQGLQFLFEYFSETQRNKGNFPGRFSGRQFSNSRSEMNVSTLELGDSALYLCASSPGQGGGYTFGSGTRLTVV.

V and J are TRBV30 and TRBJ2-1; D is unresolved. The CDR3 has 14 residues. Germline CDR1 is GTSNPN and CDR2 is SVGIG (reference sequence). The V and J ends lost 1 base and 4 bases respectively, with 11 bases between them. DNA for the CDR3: TGTGCCTGGAGTGCTCGGGCGTTTTACAATGAGCAGTTCTTC. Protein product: CAWSARAFYNEQFF.

Here the CDR3 DNA reads TGTGCCAGCACCTCGGGAATCCCCTACCCCTACGAGCAGTACTTC. It specifies CASTSGIPYPYEQYF. The chain couples TRBV6-5 to TRBJ2-7; perhaps TRBD2 as D (5 bases). V lost 7 bases and J 2 bases, leaving 18 bases between the germline ends. CDR1 is MNHEY and CDR2 is SVGAGI in the germline V gene. The CDR3 loop spans 15 amino acids.

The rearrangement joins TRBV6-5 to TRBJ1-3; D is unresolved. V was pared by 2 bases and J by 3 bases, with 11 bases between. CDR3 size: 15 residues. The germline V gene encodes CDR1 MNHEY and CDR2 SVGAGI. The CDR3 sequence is CASSYGRSVGNTIYF. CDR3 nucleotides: TGTGCCAGCAGTTACGGGAGATCAGTTGGAAACACCATATATTTT.

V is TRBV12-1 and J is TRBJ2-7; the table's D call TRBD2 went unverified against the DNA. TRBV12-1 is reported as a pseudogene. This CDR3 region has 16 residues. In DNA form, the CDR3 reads TGTGCCAGCAGCGGACTAGCGGGAGGGCCCTCGTACGAGCAGTACTTC. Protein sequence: CASSGLAGGPSYEQYF.

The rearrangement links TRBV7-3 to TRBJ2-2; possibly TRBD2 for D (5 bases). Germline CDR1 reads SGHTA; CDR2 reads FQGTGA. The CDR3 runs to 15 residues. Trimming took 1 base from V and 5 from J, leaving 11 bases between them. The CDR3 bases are TGTGCCAGCAGCTTAAATCTGGAGGCTACCGGGGAGCTGTTTTTT. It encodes CASSLNLEATGELFF.

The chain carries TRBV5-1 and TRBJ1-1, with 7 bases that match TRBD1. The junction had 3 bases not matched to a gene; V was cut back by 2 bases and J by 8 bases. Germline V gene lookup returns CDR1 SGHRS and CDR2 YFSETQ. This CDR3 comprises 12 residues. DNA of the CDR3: TGCGCCAGCAGCTTCGGGGACAGCGAAGCTTTCTTT. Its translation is CASSFGDSEAFF.

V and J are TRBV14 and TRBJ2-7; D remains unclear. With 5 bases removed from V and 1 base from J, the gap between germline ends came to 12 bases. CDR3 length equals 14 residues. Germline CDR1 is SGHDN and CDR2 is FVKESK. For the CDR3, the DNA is TGTGCCAGCAGCGACCCACTTTTTTCCTACGAGCAGTACTTC. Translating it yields CASSDPLFSYEQYF.

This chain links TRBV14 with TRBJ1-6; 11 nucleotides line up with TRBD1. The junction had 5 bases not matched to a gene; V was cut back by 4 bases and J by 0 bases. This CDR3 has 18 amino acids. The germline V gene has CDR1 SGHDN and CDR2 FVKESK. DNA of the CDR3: TGTGCCAGCAGCCCCGGACAGGGGGCTAGCTCCTATAATTCACCCCTCCACTTT. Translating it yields CASSPGQGASSYNSPLHF. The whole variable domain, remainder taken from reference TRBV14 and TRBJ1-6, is EAGVTQFPSHSVIEKGQTVTLRCDPISGHDNLYWYRRVMGKEIKFLLHFVKESKQDESGMPNNRFLAERTGGTYSTLKVQPAELEDSGVYFCASSPGQGASSYNSPLHFGNGTRLTVT.

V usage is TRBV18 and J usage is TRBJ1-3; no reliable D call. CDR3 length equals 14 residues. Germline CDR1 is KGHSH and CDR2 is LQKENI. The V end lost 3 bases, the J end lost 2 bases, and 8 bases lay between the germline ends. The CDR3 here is CASSPGSPGNTIYF. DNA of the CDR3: TGTGCCAGCTCACCGGGGAGTCCTGGAAACACCATATATTTT.

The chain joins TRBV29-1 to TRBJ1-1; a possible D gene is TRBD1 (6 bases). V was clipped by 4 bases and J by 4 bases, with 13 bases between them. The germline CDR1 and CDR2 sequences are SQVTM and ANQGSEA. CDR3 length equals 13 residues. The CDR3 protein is CSVAQGSGTEAFF. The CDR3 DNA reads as TGCAGCGTTGCCCAGGGGTCGGGCACTGAAGCTTTCTTT.